This T cell receptor (beta chain) stems from a study of beta chain features in type 1 diabetes. Sorted cells reached over 95% purity in every population. This CDR3 comprises 12 residues. Germline CDR1 and CDR2: LNHNV and YYDKDF (reference sequence). Trimming cost V 1 base and J 7 bases, with 7 bases left between them. The investigators reverse transcribed all of the isolated RNA, so they sequenced expressed TCRB transcripts. Reads from naive, central memory and regulatory T cell samples averaged about 3.8 million. Data came from immunoSEQ multiplex PCR; TCRdb stores just in-frame clones and leaves some out. The table shows 120,000 to 150,000 clones, with approximately 13% occurring only once. As concerns this clone: Antigen specificity is unknown.

General study findings and limits: Type 1 diabetes patients showed a moderate but significant shortening of TCRB CDR3s in all four CD4+ subsets. It was possible that PCR favored shorter templates, equally so in patients and controls. The similarity of naive, central memory and Treg TCRB repertoires appeared greater among patients than among healthy donors.

V usage is TRBV15 and J usage is TRBJ2-5; D ambiguous. This receptor was taken from a man younger than 30 with type 1 diabetes. The specimen was central memory CD4+ T cells from blood. CDR3 in DNA: TGTGCCACCAGCAGAGGAGGTATGACCCAGTACTTC. It yields the protein CATSRGGMTQYF.